The T cell receptor beta chain described here comes from a study of CD8+ T cells in alopecia areata. RNA was extracted and reverse transcribed into cDNA as the sequencing template. The table came from immunoSEQ multiplex PCR; TCRdb's copy has only in-frame clones and leaves some out. The table shows about 120,000 clones, with 50% to 55% occurring only once. The treatment was: oral pan-JAK inhibitor, 5-10 mg twice daily. This clone was counted many times. The CDR3 covers 13 residues. Germline-derived CDR1 and CDR2 are MNHNS and SASEGT. Trimming shortened V by 4 bases and J by 10 bases, and 14 bases separated the two germline ends.

The genes are TRBV6-1 and TRBJ2-4; D is possibly TRBD1 (6 bases). The specimen comprised CD4+ T cells sorted from blood, sampled at week 4, from a patient treated with tofacitinib. The receptor comes from a human donor with alopecia areata. For the CDR3, the DNA is TGTGCCAGCAGTGTGAAGGGCCAGGGGATTCAGTACTTC. It translates to CASSVKGQGIQYF.